This T cell receptor beta chain appears in the sequencing data of a study of blood T cells in healthy people across ages. Study at large: Roughly one uniquely barcoded beta molecule per two T cells was captured. Study-wide findings and caveats: Strong correlation linked observed beta diversity and percent naive T cells.

Per the germline V gene, CDR1 is DFQATT and CDR2 is SNEGSKA (reference sequence). This CDR3 has 17 residues. Trimming removed 1 base at V and 2 bases at J, with 18 bases between. A note on this clonotype: Its target is not known.

Then a second PCR, running about 7 to 11 cycles, was carried out with a sample-barcoded 5' primer and a J-beta primer mix. Unique molecular identifiers of 12 random nucleotides labeled each cDNA. TCRdb processed the 5' RACE reads anew with MiXCR; each CDR3 protein has one entry. The sample yields about 280,000 distinct CDR3 sequences, around 29% seen once. Isolation recovered at least 6.5 million PBMCs from every sample. Input material: blood. The rearrangement uses TRBV20-1 and TRBJ2-1, with a weak D call TRBD2 (6 bases). The TCR originated in a woman in her seventies in good health. CDR3: CSARALFPGEAYNEQFF. The CDR3 bases are TGCAGTGCTAGAGCATTGTTTCCCGGGGAGGCCTACAATGAGCAGTTCTTC.